This T cell receptor beta chain comes out of a study of blood T cell repertoires in COVID-19 (dated by TCRdb to 2020 to 2022). With regard to the full study: The collaborator samples originated in the United States, Italy and Spain and spanned the acute and convalescent phases of COVID-19. Sample metadata almost always included a de-identified subject ID, COVID-19 status, age in years and sex. The repertoires were made available in a free public database intended to serve as a resource for research on the immune response to SARS-CoV-2. Subjects who had been exposed to COVID-19, were actively infected with it, or had recovered from it provided the deeply sampled blood TCRbeta repertoires that made up the dataset. The material from the prospective study consisted of cDNA or gDNA derived from T cells, B-cell-depleted T cells, or PBMCs. Where HLA class I and class II types were available, the types were taken from metadata supplied by the sample provider, not from assay-based typing. Samples were obtained from the ongoing ImmuneRACE study (first 160 participants) and from about 1,300 subjects provided by 6 global collaborators. General conclusions and limits of the study: The amount of clinical and demographic metadata varied by source and participant and was provided uncurated.

About this clone itself: The antigen it binds to is not known. No much larger clone is present one base from it, and per-base qualities are unavailable.

The immunoSEQ Assay, a bias-controlled multiplex PCR, was used to amplify TCRbeta CDR3 regions from genomic DNA. In the source study's methods: The number of nucleated cells in each sample was estimated from the amplification of reference gene primers within the assay. Sequence reads were collapsed and filtered to measure the absolute abundance of every unique TCRbeta CDR3 rearrangement. For each sample, productive Simpson clonality was calculated as the square root of Simpson's diversity index across productive rearrangements. What TCRdb holds here is the immuneACCESS table cut down to in-frame rearrangements. Part of the clones is not present; checked against another copy, under half of the missing clones reflect an unresolved V gene, and the others are unexplained. That table supplies the V and J calls and clone size; D and trimming were determined from the DNA. The sample table lists roughly 70,000 clones, 80% to 90% of them with a count of one. The ten largest clones take up roughly 4.8% of the sample.

Cut back by 5 bases and 5 bases, the V and J ends lie 12 bases apart. The germline V gene gives CDR1 as SGHTA and CDR2 as FQGNSA. Including the terminal cysteine and phenylalanine, the CDR3 comprises 13 residues. Only CDR3 DNA remains: 39 bases, in frame from the first base. The collaborating institutions used their own protocols to collect whole blood in K2EDTA tubes. Collaborator samples were shipped for TCRbeta analysis as frozen whole blood, isolated PBMCs, or DNA extracted from either sample type. The material sequenced was peripheral blood. This clonotype was sampled from a woman aged 80 or older with active or convalescent COVID-19. The chain links TRBV7-2 with TRBJ1-1, and perhaps TRBD1 as D gene, on 6 matching bases. The CDR3 reads CASSTNRDTEAFF. The nucleotide sequence is TGTGCCAGCAGCACTAACAGGGATACTGAAGCTTTCTTT.